This record concerns one TCR beta chain sequence. Its specificity is not known. This record comes from a study of T cells in Graves' hyperthyroidism and ophthalmopathy. V lost 3 bases, J lost 0 bases, and 9 bases lay in between. This CDR3 has 14 residues. Study conclusions and caveats: Most thyroid-expanded clonotypes above 0.001 were also found in blood. Researchers report that a 13 V-J model separated ophthalmopathy from stable hyperthyroidism.

Ophthalmopathy cases scored 3 or more on the Clinical Activity Score and 4 or more on NOSPECS grade, with duration below 3 months. Researchers took RNA transcripts and amplified the TCR beta CDR3 regions from them. First-round RT-PCR of the TCR CDR3 relied on the HTBI primer set. From the multiplex PCR reads, TCRdb called clonotypes with MiXCR, one entry per CDR3 protein. The sample lists over 300,000 distinct CDR3 sequences, approximately 13% occurring once. Sequences were obtained from blood. The receptor comes from a woman between 40 and 55 years old with Graves' ophthalmopathy. The chain joins TRBV12-3 or TRBV12-4 to TRBJ2-7; D is perhaps TRBD1 (6 bases). The CDR3: CASSLRQDSYEQYF. The CDR3 nucleotides read TGTGCCAGCAGTTTGCGACAGGACTCCTACGAGCAGTACTTC.